The 17 T cell receptor beta chains reported below all come from one sample, sequenced in a study of a mutant IDH1 vaccine in newly diagnosed glioma. The data were produced by immunoSEQ multiplex PCR, yet TCRdb's version contains in-frame clones alone and is incomplete. Seen here are under 150,000 clones, roughly 78% observed once, and the top ten hold 5.5%. Stated time point: week 11, during vaccination. The vaccine gave 300 ug of a 20-mer mutant IDH1 peptide subcutaneously per dose. Their recognized antigens are unknown. The sample in question was PBMCs, obtained from a glioma patient whose treatment included an IDH1 peptide vaccine. The receptors were gathered from a man aged 35 to 55 with glioma.

Comments on this clone: A far larger clone lies a single base away; this is likely a read error. J is TRBJ2-3 and V is TRBV7-2; D gene ambiguous. The germline V and J ends were trimmed by 5 bases and 2 bases, with 2 bases remaining between them. The CDR3 loop spans 11 amino acids. Germline CDR1 and CDR2: SGHTA and FQGNSA. The CDR3 bases are TGTGCCAGCAGCAACACAGATACGCAGTATTTT. This sequence encodes CASSNTDTQYF.

The rearrangement uses TRBV7-2 and TRBJ2-7; the match to TRBD2 covers 9 bases. The CDR3 totals 15 residues. Per germline, CDR1 SGHTA and CDR2 FQGNSA. V was pared by 3 bases and J by 6 bases, with 9 bases of the junction left unmatched. The chain's CDR3 is CASSLEGSGSFEQYF. The CDR3 nucleotides are TGTGCCAGCAGCTTGGAGGGTAGCGGGAGCTTCGAGCAGTACTTC.

The gene calls are TRBV7-6 and TRBJ2-3; D might be TRBD2 (5 bases). Germline assignment: CDR1 SGHVS and CDR2 FNYEAQ. The CDR3 covers 14 residues. The germline V and J ends were trimmed by 5 bases and 3 bases, with 12 bases remaining between them. The CDR3 loop is CASSPGRGTDTQYF. CDR3 nucleotide sequence: TGTGCCAGCAGCCCAGGACGGGGTACAGATACGCAGTATTTT.

In DNA form, the CDR3 reads TGTGCCAGCATTTTTTTGGGGAGGGGAAGCAATGAGCAGTTCTTC. This codes for CASIFLGRGSNEQFF. The chain carries TRBV6-6 and TRBJ2-1, with 7 bases identical to TRBD2. The CDR3 is 15 residues long. Germline assignment: CDR1 MNHNY and CDR2 SVGAGI (reference sequence). V shed 7 bases and J 6 bases; nucleotides not matched to a gene: 12.

This clone appeared once. Written as DNA, the CDR3 is TGTGCCAGCAGAGGCGGACTAGCGGGAGTCTACGAGCAGTACTTC. Amino acids: CASRGGLAGVYEQYF. This chain uses TRBV11-2 with TRBJ2-7; 13 positions agree with TRBD2. This CDR3 has 15 residues. J was trimmed by 3 bases and V by 6 bases; bases with no gene match: 5. CDR1 and CDR2 from the germline V gene are SGHAT and FQNNGV.

The rearrangement joins TRBV5-8 to TRBJ1-1; 9 bases are shared with TRBD1. Germline trimming cut 5 bases from V and 4 bases from J; bases unmatched to any gene: 9. The CDR3 consists of 15 residues. Germline V gene sequence: CDR1 SGHTS, CDR2 YDEGEE. The CDR3 spells CASRIHTQGATEAFF. In DNA, the CDR3 is TGTGCCAGCAGAATCCACACACAGGGGGCCACTGAAGCTTTCTTT.

The chain employs TRBV9 and TRBJ2-5; D perhaps matches TRBD1 (6 bases). The germline gives CDR1 SGDLS, CDR2 YYNGEE. Trimming took 0 bases from V and 3 from J, leaving 9 bases between them. The CDR3 is 14 residues long. In DNA, the CDR3 is TGTGCCAGCAGCGTAGCGGCAGGGGAAGAGACCCAGTACTTC. As protein: CASSVAAGEETQYF.

This chain joins TRBV7-2 and TRBJ2-7; D is undetermined. This CDR3 spans 14 amino acids. The V end was cut by 4 bases, the J end by 0 bases, with 10 bases between. Germline CDR1 reads SGHTA; CDR2 reads FQGNSA. The CDR3 is CASSSSHSSYEQYF. DNA for the CDR3: TGTGCCAGCAGCTCATCTCACTCCTCCTACGAGCAGTACTTC.

The J gene is TRBJ2-2, the V gene TRBV5-4; 9 positions agree with TRBD2. Germline loops: CDR1 SGHNT, CDR2 YYREEE (reference sequence). The CDR3 runs 18 residues. The trim removed 4 bases at V and 6 bases at J, leaving 16 bases unmatched. CDR3 residues: CASSRPASGASGAGELFF. As DNA, the CDR3 is TGTGCCAGCAGCAGGCCGGCTAGCGGGGCCTCGGGGGCCGGGGAGCTGTTTTTT. Variable domain in full (rest from reference TRBV5-4 and TRBJ2-2): ETGVTQSPTHLIKTRGQQVTLRCSSQSGHNTVSWYQQALGQGPQFIFQYYREEENGRGNFPPRFSGLQFPNYSSELNVNALELDDSALYLCASSRPASGASGAGELFFGEGSRLTVL.

The chain has TRBV19 and TRBJ1-5; D uncertain. The CDR3 contains 13 residues. V dropped 7 bases and J dropped 5 bases, with 12 bases sitting between them. Germline loops: CDR1 LNHDA, CDR2 SQIVND (reference sequence). CDR3 sequence reads: CASTPAGYQPQHF. The CDR3 bases are TGTGCCAGTACCCCCGCTGGTTATCAGCCCCAGCATTTT.

The chain couples TRBV15 to TRBJ1-2; no clear D gene. CDR3 length: 14 amino acids. CDR1 is LNHNV, CDR2 YYDKDF, per germline (reference sequence). V lost 0 bases to trimming and J lost 3 bases, with 8 bases between them. The CDR3 DNA is TGTGCCACCAGCAGAGAACAGAGTGACTATGGCTACACCTTC. It specifies CATSREQSDYGYTF.

The genes are TRBV28 and TRBJ2-7, with TRBD2 as a possible D gene (5 bases). Germline V lookup: CDR1 MDHEN, CDR2 SYDVKM. This CDR3 comprises 14 residues. The germline V and J ends were trimmed by 7 bases and 4 bases, with 17 bases remaining between them. In nucleotides, the CDR3 is TGTGCCAGCACTCTGGGTGGGAGTCAATACGAGCAGTACTTC. It is translated as CASTLGGSQYEQYF.

The genes are TRBV6-5 and TRBJ1-1; D remains ambiguous. The V end was cut by 6 bases, the J end by 1 base, with 9 bases between. CDR3 length: 13 residues. Germline V CDR1 and CDR2: MNHEY, SVGAGI. Here the CDR3 reads CASSYSRNTEAFF. The CDR3 bases are TGTGCCAGCAGCTACAGCAGGAACACTGAAGCTTTCTTT.

The chain employs TRBV7-3 and TRBJ2-2; tentative D call: TRBD2 (6 bases). The germline V gene has CDR1 SGHTA and CDR2 FQGTGA. The CDR3 length is 13 residues. The V gene lost 5 bases and the J gene lost 4 bases, with 8 bases spanning the gap. The CDR3 region has the DNA TGTGCCAGCAGCGCTAGCGTCACCGGGGAGCTGTTTTTT. Residues: CASSASVTGELFF. Filled out from reference TRBV7-3 and TRBJ2-2, the complete variable domain reads GAGVSQTPSNKVTEKGKYVELRCDPISGHTALYWYRQSLGQGPEFLIYFQGTGAADDSGLPNDRFFAVRPEGSVSTLKIQRTERGDSAVYLCASSASVTGELFFGEGSRLTVL.

The rearrangement uses TRBV18 and TRBJ1-6; the match to TRBD1 covers 7 bases. In germline, CDR1 is KGHSH, CDR2 LQKENI. V dropped 5 bases and J dropped 1; count of bases not matched to a gene: 5. The CDR3 totals 16 residues. The CDR3 here is CASSDRERSYNSPLHF. CDR3 DNA sequence: TGTGCCAGCTCAGACAGGGAGAGGTCCTATAATTCACCCCTCCACTTT.

The rearrangement uses TRBV5-3 and TRBJ1-6; unclear D gene. TRBV5-3 is noted as an ORF with a role that remains uncertain. V dropped 0 bases and J dropped 7 bases, with 14 bases sitting between them. The CDR3 is made up of 16 amino acids. The CDR3 spells CARSLGAGVRNSPLHF. For the CDR3, the DNA is TGTGCCAGAAGCTTGGGGGCCGGGGTGCGAAATTCACCCCTCCACTTT.

There are a few counts of this clone. This chain connects TRBV4-1 to TRBJ2-1; D not resolved. CDR3 length: 17 residues. Trimming shortened V by 0 bases and J by 4 bases, and 16 bases separated the two germline ends. Germline-derived CDR1 and CDR2 are MGHRA and YSYEKL. The DNA for the CDR3 is TGCGCCAGCAGCCAAGATCCCCGTGGCCATTCATACAATGAGCAGTTCTTC. Its protein is CASSQDPRGHSYNEQFF.